The subject of this entry is one T cell receptor (beta chain). The antigen is unknown. The sample is drawn from a study of a mutant IDH1 vaccine in newly diagnosed glioma. The method was immunoSEQ multiplex PCR; TCRdb's version includes in-frame clones alone and lacks a portion of them. This sample has 50,000 to 65,000 clones, with roughly 61% found just once. From germline, CDR1 is LNHDA and CDR2 SQIVND (reference sequence). This CDR3 region has 12 residues. V lost 6 bases and J 7 bases, leaving 10 bases between the germline ends. The time point is: week 47, end of study. Vaccinated patients received 300 ug of mutant IDH1 20-mer peptide per dose, with topical imiquimod.

The source is a man between 35 and 55 years old with glioma. Some clones in this sample may be carry-over from other donors' samples. The sample here was peripheral blood mononuclear cells (PBMCs), taken from a glioma patient whose treatment included an IDH1 peptide vaccine. The rearrangement joins TRBV19 to TRBJ1-5, with a tentative D call TRBD1 (5 bases). Here the CDR3 DNA reads TGTGCCAGTAGGAGTCCAGGGCAGCCCCAGCATTTT. It is translated as CASRSPGQPQHF. Combining the CDR3 with reference TRBV19 and TRBJ1-5 gives the whole variable domain DGGITQSPKYLFRKEGQNVTLSCEQNLNHDAMYWYRQDPGQGLRLIYYSQIVNDFQKGDIAEGYSVSREKKESFPLTVTSAQKNPTAFYLCASRSPGQPQHFGDGTRLSIL.